These 9 T cell receptor beta chains came from one sample sequenced in a study of blood T cells in healthy people across ages. Then a second PCR, running roughly 7 to 11 cycles, was carried out with a sample-barcoded 5' primer and a J-beta primer mix. One entry per CDR3 protein, called by TCRdb with MiXCR from the 5' RACE reads. The repertoire holds about 640,000 distinct CDR3 sequences, with roughly two fifths as singletons. The sequenced sample was blood. These receptors all stem from a man older than 75 in good health.

This chain links TRBV27 with TRBJ2-4; 13 bases are a match to TRBD2. The germline V gene encodes CDR1 MNHEY and CDR2 SMNVEV (reference sequence). This CDR3 is 17 amino acids long. V dropped 5 bases and J dropped 2; count of bases not matched to a gene: 6. CDR3 sequence (DNA): TGTGCCAGCAGTAAATCGACTAGCGGGAGGCCCAAAAACATTCAGTACTTC. Translation gives CASSKSTSGRPKNIQYF.

The chain couples TRBV27 to TRBJ2-1; 10 nucleotides match TRBD2. Germline V gene data show CDR1 as MNHEY and CDR2 as SMNVEV (reference sequence). V lost 1 base and J lost 6; bases outside the gene matches: 6. CDR3 length: 16 residues. This CDR3 is CASSLLGAGGRNEQFF. The CDR3, as DNA: TGTGCCAGCAGTTTATTGGGAGCGGGGGGGCGCAATGAGCAGTTCTTC.

The chain couples TRBV6-5 to TRBJ2-1; the match to TRBD1 covers 7 bases. J lost 0 bases, V lost 0 bases, and 2 bases had no gene match. The CDR3 loop spans 16 amino acids. Germline CDR1 MNHEY, CDR2 SVGAGI. The CDR3 DNA reads as TGTGCCAGCAGTTACTCCGACAGGGTCTCCTACAATGAGCAGTTCTTC. The encoded protein is CASSYSDRVSYNEQFF.

The V gene is TRBV6-2 or TRBV6-3, the J gene TRBJ2-7; unclear D gene. V lost 2 bases to trimming and J lost 0 bases, with 11 bases between them. This CDR3 is built from 15 residues. Per germline, CDR1 MNHEY and CDR2 SVGEGT. In DNA, the CDR3 is TGTGCCAGCAGTTACGATCTCCAGGTCTCCTACGAGCAGTACTTC. Its protein product is CASSYDLQVSYEQYF.

V is TRBV19 and J is TRBJ2-1; 15 nucleotides agree with TRBD2. The germline V gene encodes CDR1 LNHDA and CDR2 SQIVND (reference sequence). Trimming cost V 6 bases and J 4 bases; bases outside gene matches: 4. This CDR3 contains 16 residues. The CDR3 is CASSGLAGGLYNEQFF. The CDR3 region has the DNA TGTGCCAGTAGCGGACTAGCGGGAGGGCTTTACAATGAGCAGTTCTTC.

The chain uses TRBV5-1 and TRBJ2-5; D gene ambiguous. The DNA matches TRBJ2-7 better at its end, which makes the J call doubtful. CDR1 SGHRS and CDR2 YFSETQ come from the germline V gene. The CDR3 is made up of 11 amino acids. CDR3 nucleotide sequence: TGCGCCAGCAGCGCGACGGGCGAGCAGTACTTC. Protein product: CASSATGEQYF.

The CDR3 DNA reads TGTGCCAGCAGCTTAGATCGCCGGGGGAGCTCCTACGAGCAGTACTTC. It translates to CASSLDRRGSSYEQYF. The chain uses TRBV11-3 and TRBJ2-7, with D perhaps matching TRBD2 (6 bases). V shed 0 bases and J shed 0 bases, with 12 bases lying between them. Germline V lookup: CDR1 SGHNT, CDR2 YENEEA. This CDR3 spans 16 amino acids.

This chain joins TRBV20-1 and TRBJ2-3; no definite D call. Deletions cut 5 bases from V and 0 bases from J, with 15 bases between. Germline CDR1 reads DFQATT; CDR2 reads SNEGSKA (reference sequence). There are 15 residues in the CDR3. The CDR3 loop reads CSASTGGPSTDTQYF. As DNA, the CDR3 is TGCAGTGCTTCCACTGGCGGACCAAGCACAGATACGCAGTATTTT.

This clonotype occurred a few times. The chain joins TRBV12-3 or TRBV12-4 to TRBJ2-5, with 12 bases matching TRBD2. The CDR3 has 17 residues. Trimming cost V 7 bases and J 3 bases; bases outside gene matches: 12. CDR3 amino acids: CASNDWMGLAGKETQYF. The CDR3 coding sequence is TGTGCCAGCAACGATTGGATGGGACTAGCGGGTAAAGAGACCCAGTACTTC.